This entry lists 5 T cell receptor beta chains sequenced from one sample in a study of a mutant IDH1 vaccine in newly diagnosed glioma. Time point defined: baseline, week 1 (first vaccination visit). The treatment was: pre-vaccination baseline after standard-of-care therapy. Measured with immunoSEQ multiplex PCR; TCRdb has only the in-frame clones, and not every one. Of 98,000 or so clones listed, around 90% are singletons. The starting material was PBMCs, obtained from a glioma patient treated with radiotherapy, temozolomide or both. The receptors were gathered from a woman between 50 and 59 years old with glioma.

V usage is TRBV5-8 and J usage is TRBJ2-2; 7 bases are a match to TRBD1. The CDR3 totals 16 residues. CDR1 and CDR2 from the germline V gene are SGHTS and YDEGEE. J gave up 3 bases and V 3 bases, and 8 bases lay outside the gene matches. Written as DNA, the CDR3 is TGTGCCAGCAGCTGGGGGACAGTTAAACACACCGGGGAGCTGTTTTTT. As protein: CASSWGTVKHTGELFF.

The genes are TRBV6-6 and TRBJ2-7, with D perhaps TRBD1 (8 bases). CDR3 length equals 13 residues. Per the germline V gene, CDR1 is MNHNY and CDR2 is SVGAGI (reference sequence). V was clipped by 10 bases and J by 7 bases, with 20 bases between them. The CDR3: CATQDREGLEQYF. The CDR3 DNA reads TGTGCCACCCAGGACAGGGAGGGGTTAGAGCAGTACTTC.

The chain has TRBV25-1 and TRBJ2-3; TRBD1 matches 8 bases. This CDR3 is 15 amino acids long. The J segment lost 2 bases and the V segment lost 1 base, leaving 2 bases of the junction unmatched. Germline lookup yields CDR1 MGHDK and CDR2 SYGVNS. CDR3 DNA: TGTGCCAGCAGTGAATGGACAGGGCACACAGATACGCAGTATTTT. Its protein product is CASSEWTGHTDTQYF.

This sequence joins TRBV28 and TRBJ2-2; 9 positions match TRBD1. Germline V gene data show CDR1 as MDHEN and CDR2 as SYDVKM. The CDR3 loop spans 16 amino acids. The trim removed 7 bases at V and 4 bases at J, leaving 10 bases unmatched. The chain's CDR3 is CASTPGGQGPTGELFF. The CDR3, as DNA: TGTGCCAGCACCCCCGGGGGACAGGGACCCACCGGGGAGCTGTTTTTT.

The J gene is TRBJ2-7, the V gene TRBV6-6; D is ambiguous. From germline, CDR1 is MNHNY and CDR2 SVGAGI (reference sequence). The CDR3 is 11 amino acids. V was clipped by 4 bases and J by 7 bases, with 8 bases between them. The CDR3 protein is CASSWPPEQYF. In nucleotides, the CDR3 is TGTGCCAGCAGTTGGCCCCCTGAGCAGTACTTC.